Below, 25 T cell receptor beta chains from the same sample are listed, as sequenced in a study of blood T cells in healthy people across ages. Using a J-beta primer mix together with a sample-barcoded 5' primer, a second PCR was run for about 7 to 12 cycles. One entry per CDR3 protein, called by TCRdb with MiXCR from the 5' RACE reads. The repertoire consists of about 1.4 million distinct CDR3 sequences, with approximately 59% occurring once and the leading ten covering 6.5% to 8.5%. The sequenced sample was blood. Receptors originate from a man between 18 and 35 years old in good health.

In this sample, this clonotype turned up a few times. The chain has TRBV2 and TRBJ2-4; TRBD2 matches 9 bases. The CDR3 extends over 14 amino acids. Trimming cost V 4 bases and J 4 bases; bases outside gene matches: 2. CDR1 and CDR2 from the germline V gene are SNHLY and FYNNEI. CDR3 coding DNA: TGTGCCAGCAGTGCGACTAGCGGAAAAAACATTCAGTACTTC. Translating gives CASSATSGKNIQYF.

The rearrangement joins TRBV4-3 to TRBJ2-7, with D uncertain. V lost 0 bases to trimming and J lost 4 bases, with 16 bases between them. This CDR3 contains 16 residues. Germline V gene sequence: CDR1 LGHNA, CDR2 YSLEER. This CDR3 is CASSQDPGSWVYEQYF. In DNA, the CDR3 is TGCGCCAGCAGCCAAGATCCGGGTAGCTGGGTTTACGAGCAGTACTTC.

The rearrangement joins TRBV7-2 to TRBJ2-1; 8 bases are shared with TRBD2. Losses at the gene ends were 5 bases for V and 9 bases for J; bases not matched to a gene: 12. Germline values: CDR1 SGHTA, CDR2 FQGNSA. The CDR3 length is 15 residues. CDR3 in DNA: TGTGCCAGCAGCCCTCTGAACGGGAGGGCCGTTGAGCAGTTCTTC. It translates to CASSPLNGRAVEQFF.

This clonotype appeared a few times. The rearrangement links TRBV20-1 to TRBJ2-7, with 8 nucleotides matching TRBD1. This CDR3 spans 14 amino acids. V lost 7 bases, J lost 4 bases, and 12 bases stayed unmatched. Germline assignment: CDR1 DFQATT and CDR2 SNEGSKA (reference sequence). CDR3 residues: CSGGTGDNFYEQYF. CDR3 DNA: TGCAGTGGCGGGACAGGCGACAATTTTTACGAGCAGTACTTC.

This clonotype has just one count. The gene calls are TRBV20-1 and TRBJ2-4; 7 nucleotides align to TRBD2. V lost 5 bases and J lost 0; bases outside the gene matches: 7. Germline V CDR1 and CDR2: DFQATT, SNEGSKA (reference sequence). The CDR3 contains 15 residues. The CDR3 region is CSAEQRGLAKNIQYF. The CDR3 DNA reads TGCAGTGCTGAGCAGCGGGGTTTAGCCAAAAACATTCAGTACTTC.

This clonotype was observed a few times. This clone may be a read error of a much larger clone one base away. The V gene is TRBV6-5, the J gene TRBJ2-7; D is uncertain. CDR1 and CDR2 (germline): MNHEY, SVGAGI. This CDR3 contains 11 residues. The germline V and J ends were trimmed by 2 bases and 4 bases, with 3 bases remaining between them. CDR3 bases: TGTGCCAGCAGTTACATGTACGAGCAGTACTTC. Translated: CASSYMYEQYF.

The chain employs TRBV7-6 and TRBJ2-7; D ambiguous. The CDR3 contains 14 residues. Trimming cost V 4 bases and J 0 bases, with 10 bases left between them. Germline V gene data show CDR1 as SGHVS and CDR2 as FNYEAQ. The chain's CDR3 is CASSWQASSYEQYF. DNA of the CDR3: TGTGCCAGCAGCTGGCAGGCCAGCTCCTACGAGCAGTACTTC. Full variable domain (outside the CDR3, taken from reference TRBV7-6 and TRBJ2-7): GAGVSQSPRYKVTKRGQDVALRCDPISGHVSLYWYRQALGQGPEFLTYFNYEAQQDKSGLPNDRFSAERPEGSISTLTIQRTEQRDSAMYRCASSWQASSYEQYFGPGTRLTVT.

The chain carries TRBV12-3 or TRBV12-4 and TRBJ1-2; the D is unclear. V was trimmed by 1 base and J by 7 bases, leaving 13 bases between them. The CDR3 has 14 amino acids. The CDR3 DNA sequence: TGTGCCAGCAGTTTAGGGGGAGACGCGGGTGGCTACACCTTC. It is translated as CASSLGGDAGGYTF.

The chain employs TRBV20-1 and TRBJ1-1; TRBD1 might be the D (6 bases). V lost 6 bases and J lost 4, with 15 bases in between. The CDR3 totals 13 residues. The germline V gene has CDR1 DFQATT and CDR2 SNEGSKA (reference sequence). The CDR3 reads CSAEGGRVTEAFF. In nucleotides, the CDR3 is TGCAGTGCCGAAGGGGGGCGTGTCACTGAAGCTTTCTTT.

This rearrangement joins TRBV2 to TRBJ2-5; D is unclear. CDR1 is SNHLY and CDR2 is FYNNEI in the germline V gene. The length of the CDR3 is 14 residues. V was trimmed by 6 bases and J by 5 bases, leaving 16 bases between them. CDR3 bases: TGTGCCAGCAGCCTCGGGCCGCTCGAGGAGACCCAGTACTTC. Translation: CASSLGPLEETQYF.

V and J are TRBV20-1 and TRBJ2-1; D is unresolved. Looked up from germline, CDR1 is DFQATT and CDR2 is SNEGSKA (reference sequence). CDR3 length: 13 residues. V was pared by 6 bases and J by 4 bases, with 13 bases between. CDR3 protein: CSAPARTYNEQFF. CDR3 DNA: TGCAGTGCCCCCGCACGGACGTACAATGAGCAGTTCTTC.

This clonotype showed up just once. The CDR3 sequence: CASSQRPGRDNSPLHF. CDR3 bases: TGTGCCAGCAGCCAACGACCGGGACGGGATAATTCACCCCTCCACTTT. The gene calls are TRBV12-3 or TRBV12-4 and TRBJ1-6, with a possible D match to TRBD1 (5 bases). Trimming shortened V by 6 bases and J by 5 bases, and 17 bases separated the two germline ends. The CDR3 is 16 amino acids.

The chain joins TRBV27 to TRBJ2-7; D gene uncertain. Between the trimmed V and J ends, which lost 5 bases and 2 bases, there was a span of 10 bases. CDR3 length equals 13 residues. The germline V gene has CDR1 MNHEY and CDR2 SMNVEV (reference sequence). This chain's CDR3 is CASSKGSPYEQYF. DNA of the CDR3: TGTGCCAGCAGTAAGGGTTCTCCCTACGAGCAGTACTTC.

This sequence joins TRBV13 and TRBJ2-1; D not resolved. The V end was cut by 8 bases, the J end by 6 bases, with 11 bases between. CDR1 and CDR2 from the germline V gene are PRHDT and FYEKMQ (reference sequence). The CDR3 extends over 12 amino acids. CDR3 DNA sequence: TGTGCCAGCGCGTTGCGGTTCAATGAGCAGTTCTTC. Amino acids: CASALRFNEQFF.

The chain has TRBV29-1 and TRBJ2-7; D unresolved. The CDR3 consists of 13 residues. Germline assignment: CDR1 SQVTM and CDR2 ANQGSEA. V was pared by 4 bases and J by 2 bases, with 12 bases between. CDR3 DNA: TGCAGCGTTGTGGGCTCCTTCCCCTACGAGCAGTACTTC. The encoded protein is CSVVGSFPYEQYF.

The chain links TRBV4-1 to TRBJ2-4; 9 positions agree with TRBD2. Judging by the DNA end, TRBJ2-7 fits better; the J call may be wrong. The CDR3 is 15 amino acids. In germline, CDR1 is MGHRA, CDR2 YSYEKL. CDR3 sequence: CASSQVGTSTHEQYF. CDR3 in DNA: TGCGCCAGCAGCCAAGTTGGGACTAGCACCCACGAGCAGTACTTC.

This clonotype was counted once. The chain has TRBV2 and TRBJ2-3; no firm D call. Germline V gives CDR1 SNHLY, CDR2 FYNNEI. The CDR3 contains 11 residues. The V end was cut by 7 bases, the J end by 2 bases, with 4 bases between. The CDR3 protein is CASIHTDTQYF. CDR3 DNA sequence: TGTGCCAGCATACACACAGATACGCAGTATTTT.

As regards this clonotype: The junction departs from the called germline gene at one end, perhaps through a read error. J is TRBJ2-1 and V is TRBV29-1, with 11 bases aligning to TRBD2. The CDR3 contains 14 residues. Germline V gene data show CDR1 as SQVTM and CDR2 as ANQGSEA. The CDR3 nucleotides read TGCCGCGTTGTCGGGACTAGCGGATACAATGAGCAGTTCTTC. Encoded protein: CRVVGTSGYNEQFF.

The gene calls are TRBV11-2 and TRBJ2-4; perhaps TRBD1 as D (6 bases). The V end was cut by 1 base, the J end by 0 bases, with 13 bases between. The CDR3 consists of 17 residues. CDR1 is SGHAT and CDR2 is FQNNGV in the germline V gene. DNA of the CDR3: TGTGCCAGCAGCTTAGCGGAAGGGGGATTAGCCAAAAACATTCAGTACTTC. It is translated as CASSLAEGGLAKNIQYF.

This chain joins TRBV5-1 and TRBJ1-1; 9 bases align to TRBD1. With 4 bases clipped from V and 4 bases from J, the junction kept 5 bases outside the gene matches. The CDR3 loop spans 14 amino acids. The V gene's germline CDR1 is SGHRS and CDR2 YFSETQ. Here the CDR3 DNA reads TGCGCCAGCAGCGCCGGGACAGGGATCACTGAAGCTTTCTTT. It codes for CASSAGTGITEAFF.

About this clonotype itself: A read error may explain this, as a much larger clone is one base away. V usage is TRBV11-2 and J usage is TRBJ2-7; the D gene is possibly TRBD1 (5 bases). The germline V and J ends were trimmed by 4 bases and 5 bases, with 9 bases remaining between them. This CDR3 has 12 amino acids. Germline V gives CDR1 SGHAT, CDR2 FQNNGV. The CDR3 DNA sequence: TGTGCCAGCAGCTCGACAGTCCACGAGCAGTACTTC. Encoded protein: CASSSTVHEQYF.

V gene TRBV7-6 combines with J gene TRBJ2-1; 9 nucleotides line up with TRBD1. After removal of 5 bases from V and 5 bases from J, the junction contained 10 bases not matched to a gene. This CDR3 region has 16 residues. In germline, CDR1 is SGHVS, CDR2 FNYEAQ. The CDR3 nucleotides are TGTGCCAGCAGCCGCGGAACAGGGGGCAGTAACAATGAGCAGTTCTTC. Translation gives CASSRGTGGSNNEQFF.

The chain employs TRBV4-2 and TRBJ2-3; D gene ambiguous. From germline, CDR1 is LGHNA and CDR2 YNFKEQ. The CDR3 extends over 14 amino acids. V gave up 0 bases and J gave up 4 bases, with 8 bases separating them. CDR3 sequence: CASSQERPSDTQYF. The CDR3 DNA reads as TGTGCCAGCAGCCAAGAAAGACCGTCAGATACGCAGTATTTT.

This clonotype was found once. This sequence joins TRBV4-1 and TRBJ2-2, with D tentatively TRBD1 (6 bases). The CDR3 has 16 residues. Germline CDR1 MGHRA, CDR2 YSYEKL. The V gene lost 2 bases and the J gene lost 1 base, with 11 bases spanning the gap. CDR3 loop: CASSQLGAENTGELFF. CDR3 coding DNA: TGCGCCAGCAGCCAATTGGGGGCGGAGAACACCGGGGAGCTGTTTTTT.

This rearrangement joins TRBV4-1 to TRBJ2-1; weak D call: TRBD1 (6 bases). Matching the DNA end better, TRBJ2-7 makes the J call doubtful. There are 14 residues in the CDR3. Germline V gives CDR1 MGHRA, CDR2 YSYEKL. Written as DNA, the CDR3 is TGCGCCAGCAGCCAACTGGACAGAGTCCACGAGCAGTACTTC. Residues: CASSQLDRVHEQYF.